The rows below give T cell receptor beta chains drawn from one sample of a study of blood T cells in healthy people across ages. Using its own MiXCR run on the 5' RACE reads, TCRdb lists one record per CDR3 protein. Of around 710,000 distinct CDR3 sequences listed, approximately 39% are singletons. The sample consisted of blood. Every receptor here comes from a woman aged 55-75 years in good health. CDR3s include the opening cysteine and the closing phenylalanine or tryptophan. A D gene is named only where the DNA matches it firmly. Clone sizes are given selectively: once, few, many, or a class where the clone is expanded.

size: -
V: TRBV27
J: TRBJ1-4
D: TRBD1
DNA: TGTGCCGGCAGCTCCCTCACCGGGACAGGGGAAGAAAAACTGTTTTTT
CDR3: CAGSSLTGTGEEKLFF

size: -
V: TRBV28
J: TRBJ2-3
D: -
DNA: TGTGCCAGCGGTCCTGGTTATACGCAGTATTTT
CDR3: CASGPGYTQYF

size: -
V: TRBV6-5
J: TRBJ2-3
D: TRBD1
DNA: TGTGCCAGCAGTTACGGACAGGGGTCTCTTACAGATACGCAGTATTTT
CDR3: CASSYGQGSLTDTQYF

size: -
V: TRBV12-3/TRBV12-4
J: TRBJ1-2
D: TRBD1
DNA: TGTGCCAGCAGTTTAAAAAGGACAGGGTGTGGCTACACCTTC
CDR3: CASSLKRTGCGYTF

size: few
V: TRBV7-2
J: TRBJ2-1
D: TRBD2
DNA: TGTGCCAGCAGCCCCCCCGGGACTAGCGGAACTTACAATGAGCAGTTCTTC
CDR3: CASSPPGTSGTYNEQFF

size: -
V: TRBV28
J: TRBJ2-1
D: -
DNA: TGTGCCAGCCAGCCCCCCAGCTCCTACAATGAGCAGTTCTTC
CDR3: CASQPPSSYNEQFF

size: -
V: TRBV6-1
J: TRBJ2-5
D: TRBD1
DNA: TGTGCCAGCAGGCAGGGGGAAGGGACCCAGTACTTC
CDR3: CASRQGEGTQYF

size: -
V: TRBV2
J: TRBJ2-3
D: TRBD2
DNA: TGTGCCAGCAGCACCGGGACTAGCGGGGGGGCAGATACGCAGTATTTT
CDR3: CASSTGTSGGADTQYF

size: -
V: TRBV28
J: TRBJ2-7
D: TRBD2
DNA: TGTGCCAGCAGGACAGATACCCCTAGCGGGAGACCGATTAGCTCCCACGAGCAGTACTTC
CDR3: CASRTDTPSGRPISSHEQYF

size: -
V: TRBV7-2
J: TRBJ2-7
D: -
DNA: TGTGCCAGCGGCTCCTCTAGCGTTCAGTACTTC
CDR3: CASGSSSVQYF

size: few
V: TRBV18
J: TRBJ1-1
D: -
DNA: TGTGCCAGCTCATCCCGGACGGGAACGACTGAAGCTTTCTTT
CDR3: CASSSRTGTTEAFF

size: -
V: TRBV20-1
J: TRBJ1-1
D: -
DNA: TGCAGTGCTAGAGTCGACCGGGGCCGCATGAACACTGAAGCTTTCTTT
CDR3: CSARVDRGRMNTEAFF

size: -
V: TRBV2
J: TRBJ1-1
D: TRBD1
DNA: TGTGCCAGCAGGGTTGGGACAGTTTATGAAGCTTTCTTT
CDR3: CASRVGTVYEAFF

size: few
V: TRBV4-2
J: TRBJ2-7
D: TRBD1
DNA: TGTGCCAGCAGCCAACCCGGGACAGGGAGGGACGAGCAGTACTTC
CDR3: CASSQPGTGRDEQYF

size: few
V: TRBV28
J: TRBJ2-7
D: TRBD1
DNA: TGTGCCAGCAGTCTAGGGGGCAGGGGGTTGAACTACGAGCAGTACTTC
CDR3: CASSLGGRGLNYEQYF

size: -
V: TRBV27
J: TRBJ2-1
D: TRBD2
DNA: TGTGCCAGCAGTTCAAATACATTTGGGGGGGTTGAGCAGTTCTTC
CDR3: CASSSNTFGGVEQFF